This TCR beta chain was sequenced for a study of T cell responses to AZD1222 COVID-19 vaccine. TCRdb's copy holds only in-frame clones and misses some; the assay was immunoSEQ multiplex PCR. Of fewer than 130,000 clones listed, about 90% were seen once; the top ten hold around 16%. V lost 8 bases and J lost 3, with 19 bases in between. This CDR3 region has 15 residues. Looked up from germline, CDR1 is SNHLY and CDR2 is FYNNEI. This sequence originates from an adult who received the AZD1222 COVID-19 vaccine. The sequencing used peripheral blood, collected 28 days after the second AZD1222 dose. V usage is TRBV2 and J usage is TRBJ2-5; D gene ambiguous. The CDR3 region is CASLRSRAPEETQYF. As DNA, the CDR3 is TGTGCCAGCCTGCGTAGCCGGGCCCCGGAAGAGACCCAGTACTTC.